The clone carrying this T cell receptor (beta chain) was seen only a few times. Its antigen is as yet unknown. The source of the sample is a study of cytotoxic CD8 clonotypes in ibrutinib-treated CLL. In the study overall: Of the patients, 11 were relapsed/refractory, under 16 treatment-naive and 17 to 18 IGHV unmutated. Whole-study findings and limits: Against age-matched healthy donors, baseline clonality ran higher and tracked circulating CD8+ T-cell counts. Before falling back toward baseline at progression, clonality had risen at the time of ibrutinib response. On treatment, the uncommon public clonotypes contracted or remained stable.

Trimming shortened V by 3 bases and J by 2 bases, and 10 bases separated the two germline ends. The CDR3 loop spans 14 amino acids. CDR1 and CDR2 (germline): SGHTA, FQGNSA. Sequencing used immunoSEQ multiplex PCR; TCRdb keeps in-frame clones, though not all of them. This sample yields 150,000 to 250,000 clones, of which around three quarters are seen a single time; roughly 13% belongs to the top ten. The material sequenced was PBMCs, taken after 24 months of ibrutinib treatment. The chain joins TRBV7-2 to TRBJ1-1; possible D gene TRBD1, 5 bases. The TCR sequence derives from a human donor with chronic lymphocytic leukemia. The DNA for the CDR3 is TGTGCCAGCAGCTTTTCCAGGGCAAACACTGAAGCTTTCTTT. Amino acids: CASSFSRANTEAFF. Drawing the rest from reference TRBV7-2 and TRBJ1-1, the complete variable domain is GAGVSQSPSNKVTEKGKDVELRCDPISGHTALYWYRQSLGQGLEFLIYFQGNSAPDKSGLPSDRFSAERTGGSVSTLTIQRTQQEDSAVYLCASSFSRANTEAFFGQGTRLTVV.